The source of this TCR beta chain is a study of vaccination and CD4 T cells after COVID-19. About the study: Diagnosis preceded the drawing of post-COVID samples by a median approximately 96 days (range 35 to 161). Every culture used as a control got a CEFX pool, an HIV-1 Nef pool, or no peptide.

About this clonotype: Its antigen is not known.

Study-level findings and limits: The median SARS-CoV-2-reactive clonotype number increased from about 20 to 38, without statistical significance.

An Oncomine TCR Beta short-read assay was used to sequence the DNA from cultured CD4+ T cells. Each CDR3 protein gets one entry after TCRdb re-called the PCR reads with MiXCR. The table shows about 18,000 distinct CDR3 sequences, with roughly 62% occurring only once. Treatment noted: roughly 10-day PBMC culture with coronavirus spike peptide pools or control peptides (ViraFEST assay). After expanding antigen-specific T cells with peptide pools, ViraFEST sequenced their TCRs. Losses at the gene ends were 5 bases for V and 3 bases for J; bases not matched to a gene: 6. The V gene's germline CDR1 is LGHNA and CDR2 YNFKEQ. The CDR3 has 14 amino acids.

The source of this sequence is a human donor who had recovered from COVID-19. The V gene is TRBV4-2, the J gene TRBJ1-1, with 7 bases identical to TRBD1. Source: CD4+ T cells from blood, cultured in vitro, taken after SARS-CoV-2 vaccination. The CDR3 coding sequence is TGTGCCAGCAGCGAACAGGGGAGAGACACTGAAGCTTTCTTT. It encodes CASSEQGRDTEAFF.